Listed below are T cell receptor beta chains from one sample, sequenced in a study of tumor-infiltrating lymphocytes in primary liver carcinoma. TCRdb used MiXCR to reprocess the multiplex PCR reads, holding one entry per CDR3 protein. The sample comprises about 200,000 distinct CDR3 sequences, about 82% of which are singletons, and over 15% rests with the top ten. Sequences were obtained from tumor tissue from primary liver carcinoma. Source of these receptors: a middle-aged man with primary liver carcinoma and hepatitis B virus infection. Both conserved end residues are part of each CDR3. D genes are given only for firm matches. Some rows mark clone size as missing; the rest say once, few, many or name a class of expanded clone.

V gene,D gene,J gene,clone size,CDR3 protein,CDR3 DNA
TRBV12-3/TRBV12-4,-,TRBJ2-7,-,CASSSRQTGRGEQCF,TGTGCCAGCAGTTCACGTCAGACAGGGAGGGGCGAGCAATGCTTC
TRBV11-2,-,TRBJ1-1,-,CVSSLDPNSEVFF,TGTGTCAGCAGCTTAGATCCTAACAGTGAAGTTTTCTTT
TRBV6-5,-,TRBJ2-5,-,CATHWGPPETQYF,TGTGCCACCCACTGGGGTCCCCCAGAGACCCAGTACTTC
TRBV6-5,-,TRBJ1-1,-,CASKSGTDAFF,TGTGCCAGCAAATCAGGGACTGATGCTTTCTTT
TRBV6-1,TRBD2,TRBJ2-1,few,CTSSEGTSGSNEQFF,TGTACCAGTAGTGAAGGGACTAGCGGGAGCAATGAGCAGTTCTTC
TRBV6-1,TRBD1,TRBJ2-5,-,CASSGYVPGQGHETQYF,TGTGCCAGCAGTGGGTACGTCCCCGGACAGGGTCATGAGACCCAGTACTTC
TRBV24-1,-,TRBJ2-1,many,CATSDGIEQFF,TGTGCCACCAGTGATGGTATTGAGCAGTTCTTC
TRBV29-1,-,TRBJ2-1,-,CSLLDSEQFF,TGCAGCCTCCTTGACAGCGAACAGTTCTTC
TRBV11-2,-,TRBJ2-1,-,CISSFSGPLDNEQFF,TGTATCAGCAGCTTCAGCGGTCCACTCGACAATGAGCAGTTCTTC
TRBV11-2,-,TRBJ1-2,-,CASSTSAGLISCYTF,-
TRBV5-1,-,TRBJ1-1,-,CASSLERKLNIEAFF,TGCGCCAGCAGCTTGGAACGCAAACTGAACATTGAAGCTTTCTTT
TRBV7-2,-,TRBJ1-3,-,CASSLGTPNIGNTIYF,TGTGCCAGCAGCTTAGGGACCCCTAACATAGGAAACACCATATATTTT
TRBV5-4,-,TRBJ2-3,-,CTISLASRTDTQYF,TGTACCATCAGCTTGGCTAGCCGCACAGATACGCAGTATTTT
TRBV6-5,-,TRBJ2-1,-,CASSYSWSRSYNEQFF,TGTGCCAGCAGTTACTCCTGGAGCAGGTCCTACAATGAGCAGTTCTTC
TRBV28,-,TRBJ1-1,once,CSSNYGYTEAFF,TGCTCCAGCAATTACGGATACACTGAAGCTTTCTTT
TRBV7-2,TRBD2,TRBJ2-7,once,CASSVTTSGNQYF,TGTGCCAGCAGCGTGACGACTAGCGGGAACCAGTATTTC
TRBV18,TRBD1,TRBJ1-3,-,CASSPTGPSSGNIIYF,TGTGCCAGCTCACCGACAGGGCCTTCCTCTGGAAACATCATATATTTT
TRBV11-1,-,TRBJ2-7,-,CASSLARQGGGGVEQYF,TGTGCCAGCAGCTTAGCGCGCCAAGGCGGAGGCGGGGTCGAGCAGTACTTC
TRBV11-2,TRBD2,TRBJ2-5,-,CANSLGASGQEIQYF,TGCGCCAACAGCTTAGGGGCTAGCGGACAAGAGATCCAGTACTTC
TRBV28,TRBD1,TRBJ2-7,many,CASRSSWDRGTYEQYF,TGTGCCAGCAGGTCAAGCTGGGACAGGGGTACCTACGAGCAGTACTTC
TRBV7-2,TRBD2,TRBJ2-1,-,CDSSQLGRALGNEQFF,TGTGACAGCAGCCAACTGGGGAGGGCCTTGGGCAATGAGCAGTTCTTC
TRBV4-2,-,TRBJ2-7,-,CASSQGLASRRSYEQYF,TGTGCCAGCAGCCAAGGTCTCGCTAGCAGGAGATCTTACGAGCAGTACTTC
TRBV10-3,-,TRBJ2-6,-,CAISGSRGADFGANVLTF,TGTGCCATCAGTGGTTCGAGGGGGGCTGACTTTGGGGCCAACGTCCTGACTTTC
TRBV6-2/TRBV6-3,-,TRBJ2-2,-,CASSYSNDTGELFF,TGTGCCAGCAGTTACTCTAACGACACCGGGGAATTGTTTTTT